This T cell receptor (beta chain) was recorded in a study of response to subunit inactivated influenza vaccine. Trimming stripped 5 bases from V and 1 base from J, with 11 bases between. From germline, CDR1 is DFQATT and CDR2 SNEGSKA (reference sequence). The CDR3 runs to 13 residues. TCRdb itself ran the RT-PCR reads through MiXCR, one entry per CDR3 protein. This table holds a few hundred thousand distinct CDR3 sequences, just over 20% found once. The rearrangement uses TRBV20-1 and TRBJ1-2; no reliable D call. The receptor comes from a man aged 50-75 years who received an inactivated influenza vaccine. The sample consisted of PBMCs from blood, taken 21 months after vaccination. The CDR3 here is CSAVDPSNYGYTF. CDR3 bases: TGCAGTGCTGTGGACCCCAGTAACTATGGCTACACCTTC.